What follows are 4 T cell receptor beta chains derived from one specimen sequenced in a study of blood T cell repertoires in COVID-19. Generated by immunoSEQ multiplex PCR, the TCRdb table keeps only in-frame clones and is missing some. The table has 200,000 to 250,000 clones, roughly 80% seen once. The specimen sequenced was peripheral blood. All receptors come from a woman in her 70s with acute or convalescent COVID-19.

This clone was detected only a few times. The V and J genes are TRBV5-5 and TRBJ2-1, with D tentatively TRBD1 (6 bases). The CDR3 length is 11 residues. V was trimmed by 4 bases and J by 10 bases, leaving 9 bases between them. Germline V lookup: CDR1 SGHKS, CDR2 YYEKEE (reference sequence). The CDR3 region has the DNA TGTGCCAGCAGCCCCAGGGGCGAGCAGTTCTTC. This encodes CASSPRGEQFF.

The J gene is TRBJ2-5, the V gene TRBV5-1; 10 bases are a match to TRBD1. Germline assignment: CDR1 SGHRS and CDR2 YFSETQ. CDR3 length equals 15 residues. Trimming at V came to 0 bases and at J to 3 bases, leaving 2 bases not matched to a gene. The CDR3 DNA is TGCGCCAGCAGCTTGGAAGGGACAGGGGAAGAGACCCAGTACTTC. Its translation: CASSLEGTGEETQYF.

This clone showed up just once. Additional DNA sequences in this sample encode the identical CDR3. The CDR3 DNA sequence: TGCGCCAGCAGCCCCGGACAGGGAGGGACCGGGGAGCTGTTTTTT. Its protein is CASSPGQGGTGELFF. V usage is TRBV5-1 and J usage is TRBJ2-2, with a weak D call TRBD1 (8 bases). CDR3 length equals 15 residues. Per germline, CDR1 SGHRS and CDR2 YFSETQ. Trimming took off 4 bases at V and 5 bases at J, with 15 bases between the two ends.

CDR3 in amino acids: CATSRDRGTNYGYTF. The CDR3 region has the DNA TGTGCCACCAGCAGGGACAGGGGGACGAACTATGGCTACACCTTC. The gene calls are TRBV15 and TRBJ1-2, with TRBD1 identical over 10 bases. The CDR3 has 15 residues. The V and J ends lost 3 bases and 2 bases, in that order; junction bases with no gene match: 3. Germline CDR1 is LNHNV and CDR2 is YYDKDF (reference sequence).